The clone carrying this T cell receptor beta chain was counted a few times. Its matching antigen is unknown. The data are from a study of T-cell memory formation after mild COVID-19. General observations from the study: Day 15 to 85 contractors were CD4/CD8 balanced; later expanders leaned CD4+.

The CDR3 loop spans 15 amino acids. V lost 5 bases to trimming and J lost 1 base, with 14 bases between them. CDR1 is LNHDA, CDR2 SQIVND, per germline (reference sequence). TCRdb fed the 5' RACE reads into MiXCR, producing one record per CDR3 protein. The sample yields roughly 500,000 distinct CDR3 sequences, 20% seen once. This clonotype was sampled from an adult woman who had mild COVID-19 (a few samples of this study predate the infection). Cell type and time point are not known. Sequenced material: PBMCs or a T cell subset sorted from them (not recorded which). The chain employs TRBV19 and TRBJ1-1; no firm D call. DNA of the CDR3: TGTGCCAGTAGTTGGGGTTGGAACCCGAACACTGAAGCTTTCTTT. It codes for CASSWGWNPNTEAFF.